The 20 T cell receptor beta chains in this list originate from one sample, sequenced in a study of blood T cell repertoires in COVID-19. TCRdb's copy holds only in-frame clones and misses some; the assay was immunoSEQ multiplex PCR. The table has 250,000 to 300,000 clones, 90% seen once. Sequencing input: peripheral blood. Receptors were obtained from a woman aged 40 to 50 with acute or convalescent COVID-19.

The V and J genes are TRBV7-9 and TRBJ1-5; D might be TRBD1 (6 bases). V dropped 4 bases and J dropped 16 bases, with 14 bases sitting between them. Germline-derived CDR1 and CDR2 are SEHNR and FQNEAQ (reference sequence). This CDR3 has 11 amino acids. CDR3 coding DNA: TGTGCCAGCAGCTCCGGGACACCCATTCATTTT. Translated: CASSSGTPIHF. The variable domain in full, completed from reference TRBV7-9 and TRBJ1-5, reads DTGVSQNPRHKITKRGQNVTFRCDPISEHNRLYWYRQTLGQGPEFLTYFQNEAQLEKSRLLSDRFSAERPKGSFSTLEIQRTEQGDSAMYLCASSSGTPIHFGDGTRLSIL.

This chain links TRBV9 with TRBJ2-3; D possibly corresponds to TRBD1 (5 bases). This CDR3 is built from 14 residues. The V gene lost 4 bases and the J gene lost 3 bases, with 12 bases spanning the gap. In germline, CDR1 is SGDLS, CDR2 YYNGEE. CDR3: CASSRKGPTDTQYF. CDR3 nucleotide sequence: TGTGCCAGCAGCCGGAAGGGGCCAACAGATACGCAGTATTTT.

V gene TRBV2 combines with J gene TRBJ1-2; a possible D gene is TRBD1 (5 bases). There are 12 residues in the CDR3. V lost 4 bases to trimming and J lost 8 bases, with 11 bases between them. The germline gives CDR1 SNHLY, CDR2 FYNNEI. The CDR3 region has the DNA TGTGCCAGCAGTGTCAGGGAAGGGGGCTACACCTTC. Protein: CASSVREGGYTF.

The chain combines TRBV14 with TRBJ2-3; D is unresolved. The CDR3 spans 12 residues. In germline, CDR1 is SGHDN, CDR2 FVKESK. Trimming stripped 3 bases from V and 2 bases from J, with 3 bases between. In nucleotides, the CDR3 is TGTGCCAGCAGCCACCACACAGATACGCAGTATTTT. It codes for CASSHHTDTQYF.

The chain has TRBV7-9 and TRBJ1-2, with a tentative D call TRBD1 (6 bases). This CDR3 contains 11 residues. Trimming pared 7 bases from V and 7 bases from J, leaving 10 bases between. CDR1 is SEHNR, CDR2 FQNEAQ, per germline (reference sequence). CDR3 residues: CASTGDTGYTF. CDR3 sequence (DNA): TGTGCCAGCACCGGGGACACTGGCTACACCTTC.

J is TRBJ1-6 and V is TRBV7-2; D is possibly TRBD1 (5 bases). In germline, CDR1 is SGHTA, CDR2 FQGNSA. The CDR3 runs to 15 residues. The ends were cut back, 0 bases at V and 9 bases at J, with 12 bases in the middle. CDR3 residues: CASSLAQGMFSPLHF. The DNA of the CDR3 is TGTGCCAGCAGCTTAGCGCAGGGTATGTTTTCACCCCTCCACTTT.

V and J are TRBV10-3 and TRBJ2-1; the D gene is possibly TRBD2 (6 bases). The germline V and J ends were trimmed by 3 bases and 6 bases, with 18 bases remaining between them. Germline CDR1 and CDR2: ENHRY and SYGVKD. The CDR3 contains 16 residues. CDR3 protein: CAISDSAGLTGNEQFF. CDR3 DNA sequence: TGTGCCATCAGTGATTCGGCGGGACTTACAGGCAATGAGCAGTTCTTC.

V usage is TRBV2 and J usage is TRBJ2-5; a weak D match, TRBD1 (7 bases). CDR1 is SNHLY and CDR2 is FYNNEI in the germline V gene. Trimming stripped 6 bases from V and 5 bases from J, with 13 bases between. The CDR3 loop spans 13 amino acids. The CDR3 reads CASSAGQKETQYF. The CDR3 coding sequence is TGTGCCAGCAGCGCGGGACAGAAGGAGACCCAGTACTTC.

The J gene is TRBJ1-5, the V gene TRBV7-8; D is unclear. The CDR3 contains 17 residues. V lost 5 bases to trimming and J lost 5 bases, with 22 bases between them. Germline V gene data show CDR1 as SGHVS and CDR2 as FQNEAQ. CDR3 amino acids: CASSLGPGITDYQPQHF. Here the CDR3 DNA reads TGTGCCAGCAGCCTAGGGCCGGGAATAACAGACTATCAGCCCCAGCATTTT.

This clone was detected only once. This sequence joins TRBV9 and TRBJ1-2; D ambiguous. V lost 4 bases and J lost 2, with 18 bases in between. From germline, CDR1 is SGDLS and CDR2 YYNGEE. The CDR3 is 16 amino acids. CDR3 sequence (DNA): TGTGCCAGCAGCTCCCCCCCGAGGGAAGCAAACTATGGCTACACCTTC. Translated, it gives CASSSPPREANYGYTF. Full variable domain (rest looked up from reference TRBV9 and TRBJ1-2): DSGVTQTPKHLITATGQRVTLRCSPRSGDLSVYWYQQSLDQGLQFLIQYYNGEERAKGNILERFSAQQFPDLHSELNLSSLELGDSALYFCASSSPPREANYGYTFGSGTRLTVV.

The gene calls are TRBV10-3 and TRBJ2-1; D may be TRBD2 (6 bases). Trimming left V 3 bases short and J 5 bases short, with 14 bases between. CDR1 ENHRY and CDR2 SYGVKD come from the germline V gene. This CDR3 is built from 15 residues. The DNA for the CDR3 is TGTGCCATCAGTGATATGCGGGGAGCTGACAATGAGCAGTTCTTC. This gives the protein CAISDMRGADNEQFF.

This sequence joins TRBV4-2 and TRBJ1-1, with a weak D call TRBD1 (5 bases). The CDR3 loop spans 16 amino acids. Germline CDR1 reads LGHNA; CDR2 reads YNFKEQ. Deletions cut 0 bases from V and 1 base from J, with 12 bases between. The CDR3 spells CASSQDQDMGNTEAFF. In nucleotides, the CDR3 is TGTGCCAGCAGCCAAGATCAGGACATGGGGAACACTGAAGCTTTCTTT.

V and J are TRBV4-1 and TRBJ2-5; a weak D match, TRBD1 (5 bases). Germline CDR1 is MGHRA and CDR2 is YSYEKL. This CDR3 is built from 17 residues. Trimming stripped 2 bases from V and 4 bases from J, with 20 bases between. DNA of the CDR3: TGCGCCAGCAGCCAATCACCGATATACGACAGAGGAGAGACCCAGTACTTC. It yields the protein CASSQSPIYDRGETQYF.

The chain has TRBV13 and TRBJ1-2, with a weak D call TRBD1 (6 bases). V lost 5 bases to trimming and J lost 8 bases, with 12 bases between them. The germline V gene has CDR1 PRHDT and CDR2 FYEKMQ (reference sequence). The CDR3 runs to 12 residues. The CDR3 bases are TGTGCCAGCAGCCAACAGGGTTGGGGCTACACCTTC. It encodes CASSQQGWGYTF.

The chain recombines TRBV6-5 with TRBJ1-2, with D unresolved. Trimming shortened V by 0 bases and J by 6 bases, and 14 bases separated the two germline ends. This CDR3 has 15 residues. In germline, CDR1 is MNHEY, CDR2 SVGAGI. The DNA of the CDR3 is TGTGCCAGCAGTTACTCGAGGGAAGGGAGAAATGGCTACACCTTC. This gives the protein CASSYSREGRNGYTF.

The J gene is TRBJ1-1, the V gene TRBV11-2; possibly TRBD1 for D (5 bases). Trimming took off 0 bases at V and 0 bases at J, with 11 bases between the two ends. The CDR3 spans 16 residues. CDR1 is SGHAT and CDR2 is FQNNGV in the germline V gene. The CDR3 loop reads CASSLDHQGMNTEAFF. The DNA for the CDR3 is TGTGCCAGCAGCTTAGATCACCAGGGCATGAACACTGAAGCTTTCTTT. The full variable domain, rest sourced from reference TRBV11-2 and TRBJ1-1, is EAGVAQSPRYKIIEKRQSVAFWCNPISGHATLYWYQQILGQGPKLLIQFQNNGVVDDSQLPKDRFSAERLKGVDSTLKIQPAKLEDSAVYLCASSLDHQGMNTEAFFGQGTRLTVV.

The J gene is TRBJ1-2, the V gene TRBV6-1; D gene unclear. V lost 4 bases and J 8 bases, leaving 23 bases between the germline ends. Germline CDR1 MNHNS, CDR2 SASEGT. CDR3 length: 16 residues. As DNA, the CDR3 is TGTGCCAGCAGTGCTACGGAAACCGGGATCCCGAAAGGCTACACCTTC. Protein: CASSATETGIPKGYTF.

This clone has a single count. This sequence joins TRBV5-8 and TRBJ2-7; possible D gene TRBD1, 5 bases. The ends were cut back, 0 bases at V and 6 bases at J, with 13 bases in the middle. CDR3 length: 14 residues. Germline V gene lookup returns CDR1 SGHTS and CDR2 YDEGEE. CDR3 residues: CASSLGQLSGEQYV. CDR3 sequence (DNA): TGTGCCAGCAGCTTGGGACAGCTGTCGGGCGAGCAGTACGTC.

The chain carries TRBV3-1 (or the pseudogene TRBV3-2) and TRBJ1-2; D unclear. This CDR3 has 14 amino acids. Germline loops: CDR1 LGHDT, CDR2 YNNKEL (reference sequence). V shed 0 bases and J shed 4 bases, with 9 bases lying between them. The DNA for the CDR3 is TGTGCCAGCAGCCAAGAAAGACAAGTCTATGGCTACACCTTC. Residues: CASSQERQVYGYTF.

This clone was recorded only once. V is TRBV30 and J is TRBJ2-2; 7 bases line up with TRBD1. This CDR3 is 14 amino acids long. Per germline, CDR1 GTSNPN and CDR2 SVGIG (reference sequence). V was clipped by 3 bases and J by 1 base; unmatched bases: 2. The CDR3 DNA sequence: TGTGCCTGGAGACACAGGGGGAACACCGGGGAGCTGTTTTTT. Protein product: CAWRHRGNTGELFF.